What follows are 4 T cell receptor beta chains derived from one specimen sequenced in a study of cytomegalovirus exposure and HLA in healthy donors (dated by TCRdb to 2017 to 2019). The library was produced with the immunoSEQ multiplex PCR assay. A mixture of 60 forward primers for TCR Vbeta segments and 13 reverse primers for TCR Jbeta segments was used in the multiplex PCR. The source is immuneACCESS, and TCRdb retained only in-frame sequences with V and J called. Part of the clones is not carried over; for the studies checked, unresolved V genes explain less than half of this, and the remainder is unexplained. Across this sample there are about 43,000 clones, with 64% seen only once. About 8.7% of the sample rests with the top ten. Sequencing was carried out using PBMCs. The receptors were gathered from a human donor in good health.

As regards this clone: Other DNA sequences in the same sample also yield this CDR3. CDR3 nucleotide sequence: TGTGCCAGCAGCTTAGGACAAAACACCGGGGAGCTGTTTTTT. As protein: CASSLGQNTGELFF. This rearrangement joins TRBV7-9 to TRBJ2-2; no reliable D call. Trimming shortened V by 1 base and J by 2 bases, and 5 bases separated the two germline ends. Germline CDR1 is SEHNR and CDR2 is FQNEAQ (reference sequence). There are 14 residues in the CDR3.

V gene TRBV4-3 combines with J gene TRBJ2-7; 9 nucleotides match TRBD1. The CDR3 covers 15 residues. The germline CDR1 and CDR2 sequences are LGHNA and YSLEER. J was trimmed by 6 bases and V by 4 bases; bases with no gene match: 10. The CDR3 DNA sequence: TGCGCCAGCAGCCTACGCCGGGACAGGGTCGGCGAGCAGTACTTC. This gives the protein CASSLRRDRVGEQYF.

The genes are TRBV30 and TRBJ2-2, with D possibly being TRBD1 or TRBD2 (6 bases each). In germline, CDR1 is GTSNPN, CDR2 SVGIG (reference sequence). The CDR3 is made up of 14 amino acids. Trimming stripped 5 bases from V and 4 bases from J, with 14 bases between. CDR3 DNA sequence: TGTGCCTGGGGTGGGGGGCGTATCACCGGGGAGCTGTTTTTT. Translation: CAWGGGRITGELFF.

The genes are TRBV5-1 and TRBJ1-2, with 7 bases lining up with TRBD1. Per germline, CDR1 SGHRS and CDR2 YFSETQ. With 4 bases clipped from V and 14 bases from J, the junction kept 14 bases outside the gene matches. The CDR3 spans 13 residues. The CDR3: CASSAVSGTGDTF. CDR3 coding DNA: TGCGCCAGCAGCGCGGTCTCTGGAACAGGGGATACCTTC.